One and the same sample provided the 2 T cell receptor beta chains below, sequenced in a study of shared clonotypes between healthy human individuals. The table came from immunoSEQ multiplex PCR; TCRdb's copy has only in-frame clones and leaves some out. The sample lists some 1,400,000 clones, roughly 95% occurring once. Sequenced input: naive CD4+ T cells sorted from blood. The subset is: CD45RA+ positively selected. All receptors come from a man aged 30-40 years in good health.

The chain links TRBV15 to TRBJ2-2; no definite D call. The V gene lost 2 bases and the J gene lost 2 bases, with 18 bases spanning the gap. Germline CDR1 and CDR2: LNHNV and YYDKDF (reference sequence). The CDR3 is 18 amino acids. CDR3 region: CATSRQPRQEENTGELFF. In nucleotides, the CDR3 is TGTGCCACCAGCAGACAGCCGCGGCAGGAAGAAAACACCGGGGAGCTGTTTTTT.

The chain combines TRBV5-6 with TRBJ2-7, with 10 positions matching TRBD1. In germline, CDR1 is SGHDT, CDR2 YYEEEE. This CDR3 has 14 residues. V lost 4 bases, J lost 5 bases, and 6 bases stayed unmatched. This CDR3 reads CASSRQGASDEQYF. CDR3 sequence (DNA): TGTGCCAGCAGCCGACAGGGGGCGTCCGACGAGCAGTACTTC.